Each of the 8 T cell receptor beta chains below was sequenced from the same sample in a study of T cell responses to AZD1222 COVID-19 vaccine. Repertoires were generated with immunoSEQ multiplex PCR, while TCRdb's copy carries only in-frame clones and drops some. The data hold roughly 190,000 clones, with approximately 91% observed a single time. Sequencing used peripheral blood, obtained 28 days after the second AZD1222 dose. The source of these receptors is an adult who received the AZD1222 COVID-19 vaccine.

V and J are TRBV7-9 and TRBJ2-1; D assignment may be TRBD1 or TRBD2 (5 bases each). The CDR3 loop spans 12 amino acids. The V end was cut by 1 base, the J end by 9 bases, with 7 bases between. Germline V gene lookup returns CDR1 SEHNR and CDR2 FQNEAQ (reference sequence). In DNA form, the CDR3 reads TGTGCCAGCAGCTTAGTTGGGGGTGAGCAGTTCTTC. This gives the protein CASSLVGGEQFF.

In this sample, this clone turned up once. The CDR3 DNA sequence: TGTGCCAGCACCCGGGGAGGGAGTATCAGCGAGCAGTACTTC. Amino acid sequence: CASTRGGSISEQYF. The rearrangement links TRBV28 to TRBJ2-7; 7 bases line up with TRBD2. Trimming at V came to 7 bases and at J to 6 bases, leaving 12 bases not matched to a gene. The CDR3 consists of 14 residues. Germline CDR1 is MDHEN and CDR2 is SYDVKM.

The V call is TRBV5-1, the J call TRBJ1-2, with TRBD1 matching over 9 bases. The CDR3 spans 13 residues. The V gene end was trimmed by 4 bases and the J gene end by 4 bases; junction bases not matched to a gene: 2. CDR1 is SGHRS, CDR2 YFSETQ, per germline. In nucleotides, the CDR3 is TGCGCCAGCAGCGAGGGACAGGGCTATGGCTACACCTTC. It is translated as CASSEGQGYGYTF.

The chain recombines TRBV19 with TRBJ2-7; D remains unclear. The CDR3 consists of 18 residues. CDR1 is LNHDA, CDR2 SQIVND, per germline (reference sequence). Trimming removed 3 bases at V and 2 bases at J, with 23 bases between. The CDR3 spells CASSIKPSAGRSPYEQYF. As DNA, the CDR3 is TGTGCCAGTAGTATTAAACCCTCGGCAGGCCGCTCACCCTACGAGCAGTACTTC.

This chain links TRBV7-6 with TRBJ1-5; TRBD1 matches at 10 bases. The V gene end was trimmed by 5 bases and the J gene end by 6 bases; junction bases not matched to a gene: 7. The CDR3 has 15 residues. Germline V gene sequence: CDR1 SGHVS, CDR2 FNYEAQ. CDR3 coding DNA: TGTGCCAGCAGCAGGGACAGGGGATTGGGTCAGCCCCAGCATTTT. Amino acids: CASSRDRGLGQPQHF.

This rearrangement joins TRBV5-5 to TRBJ2-1, with D perhaps TRBD1 or TRBD2 (5 bases each). Between the trimmed V and J ends, which lost 3 bases and 4 bases, there was a span of 17 bases. The CDR3 loop spans 16 amino acids. The germline V gene encodes CDR1 SGHKS and CDR2 YYEKEE (reference sequence). The CDR3 DNA reads as TGTGCCAGCAGCTCAGGGACCAACTGGGTTTACAATGAGCAGTTCTTC. Translation: CASSSGTNWVYNEQFF.

The chain is built from TRBV27 and TRBJ2-1, with TRBD2 matching over 11 bases. CDR3 length: 15 residues. Germline trimming cut 1 base from V and 9 bases from J; bases unmatched to any gene: 5. The germline V gene encodes CDR1 MNHEY and CDR2 SMNVEV (reference sequence). CDR3 DNA: TGTGCCAGCAGTTTATTGCTAGCGGGAGGTCTTGAGCAGTTCTTC. Its protein product is CASSLLLAGGLEQFF.

This chain uses TRBV12-5 with TRBJ2-5; D is uncertain. Per the germline V gene, CDR1 is LGHNT and CDR2 is FRNRAP. The CDR3 is 12 amino acids. V lost 0 bases and J 6 bases, leaving 5 bases between the germline ends. The CDR3 is CASGLVGKTQYF. The CDR3 region has the DNA TGTGCTAGTGGTTTGGTAGGGAAGACCCAGTACTTC.